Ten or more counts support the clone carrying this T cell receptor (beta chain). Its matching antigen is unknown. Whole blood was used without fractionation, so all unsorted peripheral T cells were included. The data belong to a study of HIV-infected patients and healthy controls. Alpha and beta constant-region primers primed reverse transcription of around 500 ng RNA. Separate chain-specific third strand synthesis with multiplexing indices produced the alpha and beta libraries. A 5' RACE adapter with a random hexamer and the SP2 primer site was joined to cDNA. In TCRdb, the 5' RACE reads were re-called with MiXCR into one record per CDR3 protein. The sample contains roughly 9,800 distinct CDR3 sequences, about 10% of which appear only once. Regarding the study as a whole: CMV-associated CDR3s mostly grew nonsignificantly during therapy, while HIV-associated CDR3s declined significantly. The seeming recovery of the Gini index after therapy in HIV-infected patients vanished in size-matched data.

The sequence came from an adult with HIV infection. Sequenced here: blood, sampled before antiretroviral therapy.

The CDR3 sequence: CAWRESGRALREQFF. For the CDR3, the DNA is TGTGCCTGGAGAGAATCCGGGAGAGCCCTACGTGAGCAGTTCTTC. V and J are TRBV30 and TRBJ2-1; D is possibly TRBD2 (6 bases). Germline lookup yields CDR1 GTSNPN and CDR2 SVGIG (reference sequence). Trimming stripped 3 bases from V and 9 bases from J, with 21 bases between. This CDR3 comprises 15 residues.